The 12 T cell receptor beta chains presented below share a single source sample, sequenced in a study of shared clonotypes between healthy human individuals. TCRdb's table, derived via immunoSEQ multiplex PCR, lists solely in-frame clones and lacks some. The repertoire includes some 450,000 clones, approximately 77% of them detected once, and around 13% sits in the top ten. Sequencing input: PBMCs. These receptor sequences come from a woman aged 40 to 50 in good health. Some clones in this sample may be carry-over from other donors' samples.

V usage is TRBV29-1 and J usage is TRBJ2-5; perhaps TRBD2 as D (6 bases). Trimming shortened V by 4 bases and J by 2 bases, and 11 bases separated the two germline ends. This CDR3 has 13 residues. The germline gives CDR1 SQVTM, CDR2 ANQGSEA. The CDR3 DNA reads as TGCAGCGTTGGCGGCGGGGCGCAAGAGACCCAGTACTTC. Translated, it gives CSVGGGAQETQYF.

This clone was picked up a small number of times. The chain couples TRBV28 to TRBJ1-5; possible D gene TRBD1, 6 bases. Germline V gene data show CDR1 as MDHEN and CDR2 as SYDVKM. The CDR3 runs to 18 residues. Trimming shortened V by 6 bases and J by 7 bases, and 28 bases separated the two germline ends. The chain's CDR3 is CASRGTGTPGIIGQPQHF. The DNA for the CDR3 is TGTGCCAGCAGGGGTACAGGGACCCCAGGGATAATCGGGCAGCCCCAGCATTTT.

This clone was observed a handful of times. J is TRBJ1-1 and V is TRBV28; TRBD1 matches at 10 bases. Looked up from germline, CDR1 is MDHEN and CDR2 is SYDVKM. This CDR3 spans 16 amino acids. The J segment lost 5 bases and the V segment lost 4 bases, leaving 10 bases of the junction unmatched. CDR3 DNA sequence: TGTGCCAGCAGTTCGAGGACAGGGGGTTTCCTAACTGAAGCTTTCTTT. Translated, it gives CASSSRTGGFLTEAFF.

DNA for the CDR3: TGTGCCTGGACAAACTCCCCCTCCTACGAGCAGTACTTC. Its translation is CAWTNSPSYEQYF. The genes are TRBV30 and TRBJ2-7; D is ambiguous. The V gene lost 4 bases and the J gene lost 0 bases, with 10 bases spanning the gap. Germline V CDR1 and CDR2: GTSNPN, SVGIG (reference sequence). This CDR3 contains 13 residues.

The V call is TRBV28, the J call TRBJ2-7; a possible D gene is TRBD2 (6 bases). V lost 6 bases, J lost 3 bases, and 9 bases lay in between. Germline V gives CDR1 MDHEN, CDR2 SYDVKM. This CDR3 is 12 amino acids long. The DNA for the CDR3 is TGTGCCAGCAGCGGGAGTGGCTACGAGCAGTACTTC. Its protein product is CASSGSGYEQYF.

The gene calls are TRBV5-4 and TRBJ2-6, with D unclear. The CDR3 is made up of 17 amino acids. V was clipped by 4 bases and J by 0 bases, with 14 bases between them. The germline V gene encodes CDR1 SGHNT and CDR2 YYREEE (reference sequence). The CDR3 spells CASSVDALPSGANVLTF. CDR3 DNA: TGTGCCAGCAGCGTGGACGCCCTTCCCTCTGGGGCCAACGTCCTGACTTTC.

In this sample, this clone turned up a few times. This chain joins TRBV5-1 and TRBJ2-3, with 8 bases identical to TRBD2. Germline assignment: CDR1 SGHRS and CDR2 YFSETQ. V gave up 3 bases and J gave up 2 bases; unmatched junction bases: 5. This CDR3 has 15 residues. The CDR3 coding sequence is TGCGCCAGCAGCTGGGGCGGGAGGTACACAGATACGCAGTATTTT. It is translated as CASSWGGRYTDTQYF.

The chain employs TRBV29-1 and TRBJ2-5; the match to TRBD2 covers 8 bases. Germline values: CDR1 SQVTM, CDR2 ANQGSEA. This CDR3 has 14 amino acids. Trimming at V came to 5 bases and at J to 1 base, leaving 6 bases not matched to a gene. The CDR3 sequence is CSVPTSGSQETQYF. CDR3 bases: TGCAGCGTTCCTACTAGCGGCTCCCAAGAGACCCAGTACTTC. Together with reference TRBV29-1 and TRBJ2-5, the CDR3 gives the full variable domain: SAVISQKPSRDICQRGTSLTIQCQVDSQVTMMFWYRQQPGQSLTLIATANQGSEATYESGFVIDKFPISRPNLTFSTLTVSNMSPEDSSIYLCSVPTSGSQETQYFGPGTRLLVL.

The J gene is TRBJ2-1, the V gene TRBV11-3; D call uncertain. CDR3 length: 14 amino acids. Trimming shortened V by 3 bases and J by 0 bases, and 6 bases separated the two germline ends. CDR1 and CDR2 (germline): SGHNT, YENEEA. The CDR3 region is CASSLASSYNEQFF. The CDR3 region has the DNA TGTGCCAGCAGCTTGGCCAGCTCCTACAATGAGCAGTTCTTC.

This chain links TRBV2 with TRBJ1-2; the match to TRBD1 covers 8 bases. The junction had 10 bases not matched to a gene; V was cut back by 6 bases and J by 7 bases. Germline V gene lookup returns CDR1 SNHLY and CDR2 FYNNEI. The CDR3 totals 14 residues. Here the CDR3 DNA reads TGTGCCAGCAGGGTAGGGACAGGCGGTCTTGGCTACACCTTC. This encodes CASRVGTGGLGYTF.

The chain links TRBV6-1 to TRBJ1-5; TRBD1 matches at 10 bases. The CDR3 is 18 amino acids. Germline assignment: CDR1 MNHNS and CDR2 SASEGT. Trimming took 2 bases from V and 0 from J; bases not matched to a gene: 7. CDR3 amino acids: CASSEFGTGVHSNQPQHF. The DNA of the CDR3 is TGTGCCAGCAGTGAATTCGGGACAGGGGTCCATAGCAATCAGCCCCAGCATTTT.

The sample holds many counts of this clone. Other DNA sequences from this sample encode an identical CDR3 as well. The chain uses TRBV28 and TRBJ2-3; no reliable D call. The CDR3 totals 14 residues. The V gene's germline CDR1 is MDHEN and CDR2 SYDVKM. V lost 3 bases to trimming and J lost 1 base, with 8 bases between them. Here the CDR3 reads CASSFVAGTDTQYF. The CDR3 coding sequence is TGTGCCAGCAGTTTTGTGGCGGGCACAGATACGCAGTATTTT.